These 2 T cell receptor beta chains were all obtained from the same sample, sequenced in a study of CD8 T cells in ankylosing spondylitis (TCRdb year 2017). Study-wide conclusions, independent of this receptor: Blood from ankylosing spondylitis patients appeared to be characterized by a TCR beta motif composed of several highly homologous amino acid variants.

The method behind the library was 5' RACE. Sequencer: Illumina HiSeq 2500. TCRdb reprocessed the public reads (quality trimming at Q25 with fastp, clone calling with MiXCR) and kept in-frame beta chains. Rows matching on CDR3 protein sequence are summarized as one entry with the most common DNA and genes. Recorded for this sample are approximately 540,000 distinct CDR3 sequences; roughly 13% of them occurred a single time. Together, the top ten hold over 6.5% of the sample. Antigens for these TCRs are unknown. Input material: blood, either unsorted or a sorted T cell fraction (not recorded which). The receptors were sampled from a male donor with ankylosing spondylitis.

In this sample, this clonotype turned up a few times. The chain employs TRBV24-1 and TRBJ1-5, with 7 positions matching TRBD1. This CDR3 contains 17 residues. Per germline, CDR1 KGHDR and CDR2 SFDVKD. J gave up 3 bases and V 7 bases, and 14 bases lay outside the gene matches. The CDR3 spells CATSGRQGPVANQPQHF. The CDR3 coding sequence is TGTGCCACCAGCGGTCGACAGGGTCCGGTAGCCAATCAGCCCCAGCATTTT.

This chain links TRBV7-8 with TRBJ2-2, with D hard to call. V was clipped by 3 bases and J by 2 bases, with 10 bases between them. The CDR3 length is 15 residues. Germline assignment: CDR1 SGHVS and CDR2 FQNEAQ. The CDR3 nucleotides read TGTGCCAGCAGCTTTCTGGCGGCCAACACCGGGGAGCTGTTTTTT. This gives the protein CASSFLAANTGELFF.